Each of the 25 T cell receptor beta chains below was sequenced from the same sample in a study of CD8 T cells in ankylosing spondylitis. General observations from the study: Typical of ankylosing spondylitis blood, it appeared, was a TCR beta motif of eight highly homologous variants.

Their antigens remain unidentified. TCRdb re-derived calls from the 5' RACE reads in MiXCR, one entry per CDR3 protein. The sample contains 700,000 to 1,000,000 distinct CDR3 sequences, 12% of which appear only once. The sequencing sample was made of blood, either unsorted or a sorted T cell fraction (not recorded which). These receptors were taken from a male donor with ankylosing spondylitis.

This clonotype was recorded many times. The chain recombines TRBV29-1 with TRBJ2-7; tentatively, D is TRBD1 (5 bases). The CDR3 is 12 residues long. Germline CDR1 and CDR2: SQVTM and ANQGSEA. Trimming stripped 6 bases from V and 4 bases from J, with 13 bases between. This CDR3 reads CSVINQGYEQYF. CDR3 bases: TGCAGCGTCATAAACCAGGGATACGAGCAGTACTTC.

This clonotype was seen a few times. The chain links TRBV20-1 to TRBJ2-5; no definite D call. Trimming removed 4 bases at V and 1 base at J, with 10 bases between. The CDR3 contains 13 residues. The germline V gene has CDR1 DFQATT and CDR2 SNEGSKA (reference sequence). The CDR3 DNA follows: TGCAGTGCTATCCGGGCCCCCCAAGAGACCCAGTACTTC. Translated, it gives CSAIRAPQETQYF.

This chain uses TRBV20-1 with TRBJ1-6; 8 nucleotides agree with TRBD1. The CDR3 length is 14 residues. V dropped 0 bases and J dropped 6; count of bases not matched to a gene: 1. Looked up from germline, CDR1 is DFQATT and CDR2 is SNEGSKA (reference sequence). CDR3 nucleotide sequence: TGCAGTGCTAGAGATACAGGGGGTAATTCACCCCTCCACTTT. Translated, it gives CSARDTGGNSPLHF.

This clonotype was recorded many times. The CDR3, as DNA: TGCGCCAGCAGCCAAGAGCCACGAGGGGCGAAGTACTTC. Encoded protein: CASSQEPRGAKYF. The V gene is TRBV4-3, the J gene TRBJ2-7; D tentatively fits TRBD1 or TRBD2 (5 bases each). The ends were cut back, 0 bases at V and 11 bases at J, with 14 bases in the middle. Germline V gene data show CDR1 as LGHNA and CDR2 as YSLEER. This CDR3 is built from 13 residues.

This clonotype was seen only a few times. The J gene is TRBJ2-5, the V gene TRBV20-1; D perhaps matches TRBD2 (5 bases). Germline V CDR1 and CDR2: DFQATT, SNEGSKA (reference sequence). The CDR3 covers 15 residues. V gave up 2 bases and J gave up 1 base, with 14 bases separating them. The CDR3 nucleotides are TGCAGTGCTAGAACCGGAGGTGAACCCCAAGAGACCCAGTACTTC. Amino acid sequence: CSARTGGEPQETQYF.

This clonotype was seen at least ten times. This sequence joins TRBV20-1 and TRBJ2-7, with TRBD1 matching over 7 bases. V was clipped by 3 bases and J by 0 bases; unmatched bases: 2. The CDR3 loop spans 13 amino acids. CDR1 is DFQATT, CDR2 SNEGSKA, per germline (reference sequence). CDR3 in amino acids: CSASRDSSYEQYF. The CDR3, as DNA: TGCAGTGCTAGCCGGGACAGCTCCTACGAGCAGTACTTC.

The rearrangement uses TRBV7-9 and TRBJ1-1; the D gene is possibly TRBD1 (5 bases). The CDR3 sequence is 14 residues long. Germline V gene data show CDR1 as SEHNR and CDR2 as FQNEAQ (reference sequence). V lost 4 bases, J lost 1 base, and 10 bases lay in between. CDR3 sequence (DNA): TGTGCCAGCAGCTCCTTGGACACGAACACTGAAGCTTTCTTT. Translating it yields CASSSLDTNTEAFF.

The V call is TRBV14, the J call TRBJ2-1, with D maybe TRBD2 (6 bases). Trimming took off 4 bases at V and 0 bases at J, with 10 bases between the two ends. This CDR3 has 15 residues. Germline V gene data show CDR1 as SGHDN and CDR2 as FVKESK. The CDR3 loop is CASSRGDSSYNEQFF. The CDR3 DNA is TGTGCCAGCAGCCGCGGGGACTCCTCCTACAATGAGCAGTTCTTC.

The V call is TRBV12-3 or TRBV12-4, the J call TRBJ2-1; tentatively, D is TRBD2 (6 bases). The CDR3 has 15 amino acids. V lost 3 bases and J 5 bases, leaving 14 bases between the germline ends. CDR3 sequence: CASSFYGRSNNEQFF. CDR3 sequence (DNA): TGTGCCAGCAGTTTCTACGGGAGAAGCAACAATGAGCAGTTCTTC.

This clonotype was recorded many times. The chain carries TRBV20-1 and TRBJ2-2; D remains unclear. Trimming took off 6 bases at V and 5 bases at J, with 13 bases between the two ends. The CDR3 has 13 residues. Looked up from germline, CDR1 is DFQATT and CDR2 is SNEGSKA (reference sequence). DNA of the CDR3: TGCAGTGCCCGGCCGTATCTAACCGGGGAGCTGTTTTTT. Protein product: CSARPYLTGELFF.

This chain uses TRBV24-1 with TRBJ2-5; 9 positions agree with TRBD1. Germline V gene data show CDR1 as KGHDR and CDR2 as SFDVKD. This CDR3 has 17 amino acids. Germline trimming cut 2 bases from V and 5 bases from J; bases unmatched to any gene: 11. The CDR3 reads CATSDSGQGLVWETQYF. DNA for the CDR3: TGTGCCACCAGTGATTCGGGACAGGGTCTCGTGTGGGAGACCCAGTACTTC.

This chain joins TRBV7-6 and TRBJ2-1, with TRBD2 identical over 11 bases. Germline trimming cut 3 bases from V and 5 bases from J; bases unmatched to any gene: 6. The length of the CDR3 is 16 residues. Germline CDR1 SGHVS, CDR2 FNYEAQ. CDR3 region: CASSFTSGSRDNEQFF. In nucleotides, the CDR3 is TGTGCCAGCAGCTTTACTAGCGGGAGCCGGGACAATGAGCAGTTCTTC.

This clonotype was recorded many times. This chain joins TRBV12-3 or TRBV12-4 and TRBJ1-5; the D is unclear. The CDR3 totals 16 residues. Trimming left V 6 bases short and J 2 bases short, with 17 bases between. CDR3 region: CASSISLGQRNQPQHF. The CDR3 DNA reads as TGTGCCAGCAGCATATCTCTTGGGCAGCGCAATCAGCCCCAGCATTTT.

This clonotype was recorded a few times. The rearrangement uses TRBV7-2 and TRBJ2-3; TRBD2 matches at 10 bases. Germline lookup yields CDR1 SGHTA and CDR2 FQGNSA. After removal of 5 bases from V and 3 bases from J, the junction contained 8 bases not matched to a gene. The CDR3 contains 16 residues. The CDR3 DNA reads TGTGCCAGCAGCCTCCAGCGGGGGGGTGGAACAGATACGCAGTATTTT. As protein: CASSLQRGGGTDTQYF.

The chain couples TRBV5-1 to TRBJ2-6; tentative D call: TRBD1 (6 bases). The germline V and J ends were trimmed by 6 bases and 1 base, with 17 bases remaining between them. The CDR3 is 17 amino acids. Germline lookup yields CDR1 SGHRS and CDR2 YFSETQ. The DNA for the CDR3 is TGCGCCAGCACCCCCTCGCAGGGGCAATCTGGGGCCAACGTCCTGACTTTC. Its protein is CASTPSQGQSGANVLTF.

This clonotype was observed a handful of times. V and J are TRBV7-2 and TRBJ2-2; D may be TRBD1 (6 bases). Germline V gene lookup returns CDR1 SGHTA and CDR2 FQGNSA. Trimming pared 5 bases from V and 1 base from J, leaving 14 bases between. The length of the CDR3 is 16 residues. CDR3 coding DNA: TGTGCCAGCAGCCAGAAAAAGGGACAGAACACCGGGGAGCTGTTTTTT. Its protein product is CASSQKKGQNTGELFF. The full variable domain, rest sourced from reference TRBV7-2 and TRBJ2-2, is GAGVSQSPSNKVTEKGKDVELRCDPISGHTALYWYRQSLGQGLEFLIYFQGNSAPDKSGLPSDRFSAERTGGSVSTLTIQRTQQEDSAVYLCASSQKKGQNTGELFFGEGSRLTVL.

The rearrangement joins TRBV19 to TRBJ2-3; tentatively, D is TRBD2 (5 bases). Germline CDR1 and CDR2: LNHDA and SQIVND (reference sequence). This CDR3 has 14 amino acids. V shed 6 bases and J shed 2 bases, with 12 bases lying between them. The CDR3 nucleotides are TGTGCCAGTAGGGACTCGCCTAACACAGATACGCAGTATTTT. Its protein product is CASRDSPNTDTQYF.

The chain employs TRBV6-6 and TRBJ2-6, with D unresolved. Germline loops: CDR1 MNHNY, CDR2 SVGAGI (reference sequence). V was cut by 5 bases and J by 4 bases, with 3 bases left in between. This CDR3 is built from 12 residues. CDR3 bases: TGTGCCAGCAGTCAGGGGGCCAACGTCCTGACTTTC. Its protein product is CASSQGANVLTF.

This clonotype appeared many times. The chain has TRBV7-2 and TRBJ2-7; D call uncertain. Germline lookup yields CDR1 SGHTA and CDR2 FQGNSA. Trimming took off 5 bases at V and 3 bases at J, with 11 bases between the two ends. The CDR3 spans 13 residues. For the CDR3, the DNA is TGTGCCAGCAGCCGGACCGATGGCTACGAGCAGTACTTC. This encodes CASSRTDGYEQYF.

Only a few counts were recorded for this clonotype. The J gene is TRBJ1-6, the V gene TRBV5-1; possibly TRBD1 for D (6 bases). This CDR3 has 16 amino acids. Trimming left V 0 bases short and J 9 bases short, with 16 bases between. Germline V gives CDR1 SGHRS, CDR2 YFSETQ. In DNA, the CDR3 is TGCGCCAGCAGCTTGGATTTACAGGGAGGTGGTTCACCCCTCCACTTT. Protein: CASSLDLQGGGSPLHF.

The rearrangement uses TRBV5-8 and TRBJ1-2, with 8 nucleotides matching TRBD1. The CDR3 is 15 amino acids. V lost 1 base and J lost 4; bases outside the gene matches: 6. The V gene's germline CDR1 is SGHTS and CDR2 YDEGEE. CDR3 in amino acids: CASSLSAGGSYGYTF. The DNA for the CDR3 is TGTGCCAGCAGCTTGAGCGCAGGGGGCAGCTATGGCTACACCTTC. Full variable domain (outside the CDR3, taken from reference TRBV5-8 and TRBJ1-2): EAGVTQSPTHLIKTRGQQATLRCSPISGHTSVYWYQQALGLGLQFLLWYDEGEERNRGNFPPRFSGRQFPNYSSELNVNALELEDSALYLCASSLSAGGSYGYTFGSGTRLTVV.

V gene TRBV7-3 combines with J gene TRBJ1-6; D is ambiguous. The CDR3 is made up of 16 amino acids. Per the germline V gene, CDR1 is SGHTA and CDR2 is FQGTGA. V lost 4 bases, J lost 5 bases, and 15 bases lay in between. The CDR3: CASSSQDLRNNSPLHF. CDR3 DNA: TGTGCCAGCAGCTCTCAGGACCTCCGGAATAATTCACCCCTCCACTTT. The full variable domain, in which reference TRBV7-3 and TRBJ1-6 provide the parts outside the CDR3, is GAGVSQTPSNKVTEKGKYVELRCDPISGHTALYWYRQSLGQGPEFLIYFQGTGAADDSGLPNDRFFAVRPEGSVSTLKIQRTERGDSAVYLCASSSQDLRNNSPLHFGNGTRLTVT.

The genes are TRBV27 and TRBJ2-3, with D tentatively TRBD2 (6 bases). The germline V gene has CDR1 MNHEY and CDR2 SMNVEV (reference sequence). Trimming shortened V by 3 bases and J by 14 bases, and 18 bases separated the two germline ends. The CDR3 is 13 amino acids. In DNA, the CDR3 is TGTGCCAGCAGTTTTCGTAGACTAGGGTGGCTGTATTTT. Translated, it gives CASSFRRLGWLYF.

This clonotype was found a few times. The rearrangement uses TRBV20-1 and TRBJ1-1; D not certain. From germline, CDR1 is DFQATT and CDR2 SNEGSKA (reference sequence). V dropped 1 base and J dropped 3 bases, with 9 bases sitting between them. The CDR3 covers 13 residues. CDR3 DNA sequence: TGCAGTGCTAGAGGTCTCGGGGACACTGAAGCTTTCTTT. Its translation: CSARGLGDTEAFF.

V usage is TRBV5-5 and J usage is TRBJ2-2; TRBD2 matches at 8 bases. This CDR3 is 16 amino acids long. The J segment lost 4 bases and the V segment lost 1 base, leaving 6 bases of the junction unmatched. Germline V CDR1 and CDR2: SGHKS, YYEKEE (reference sequence). The CDR3 protein is CASSLRLAGITGELFF. The CDR3 DNA sequence: TGTGCCAGCAGCTTGCGTTTAGCGGGAATCACCGGGGAGCTGTTTTTT.